A single sample is the source of the 15 T cell receptor beta chains below, sequenced in a study of response to subunit inactivated influenza vaccine listed by TCRdb under 2018. Libraries were built with RT-PCR. Sequencing was carried out with an Illumina HiSeq 2500. Clones were called with MiXCR by TCRdb after fastp trimmed the public reads at Q25, and only in-frame beta chains were retained. A single entry per CDR3 protein holds the most common genes and DNA from its merged rows. The sample table contains around 710,000 distinct CDR3 sequences; only one count was recorded for over 11% of them. 5.5% to 8% of the sample comes from the top ten. The input for sequencing was PBMCs from blood, taken 14 to 15 days before vaccination. These receptors were obtained from a man aged 50 or older who received an inactivated influenza vaccine. Donor details come from another sample of the same person, matched by shared clones.

The chain couples TRBV30 to TRBJ1-4, with D tentatively TRBD1 (6 bases). Germline V gene sequence: CDR1 GTSNPN, CDR2 SVGIG (reference sequence). The CDR3 has 15 amino acids. V was shortened by 0 bases and J by 7 bases, with 15 bases between the two germline ends. CDR3 coding DNA: TGTGCCTGGAGTGTTCACAGGGCCCGCGGTGAAAAACTGTTTTTT. Protein sequence: CAWSVHRARGEKLFF.

The chain carries TRBV7-2 and TRBJ2-1; D remains ambiguous. The CDR3 covers 15 residues. Trimming shortened V by 4 bases and J by 0 bases, and 10 bases separated the two germline ends. Germline loops: CDR1 SGHTA, CDR2 FQGNSA. In nucleotides, the CDR3 is TGTGCCAGCAGCTATGTGAGTAGCTCCTACAATGAGCAGTTCTTC. Protein product: CASSYVSSSYNEQFF.

There are a few counts of this clonotype. This chain links TRBV20-1 with TRBJ2-4; D could derive from TRBD1 or TRBD2 (5 bases each). CDR3 length: 10 amino acids. V was pared by 3 bases and J by 11 bases, with 8 bases between. From germline, CDR1 is DFQATT and CDR2 SNEGSKA (reference sequence). The CDR3 region has the DNA TGCAGTGCTAGCAAGGGACTTCAGTACTTC. As protein: CSASKGLQYF.

There are a few counts of this clonotype. The chain recombines TRBV6-2 or TRBV6-3 with TRBJ1-1; the D gene is possibly TRBD1 (5 bases). CDR3 size: 16 residues. Trimming took off 2 bases at V and 1 base at J, with 14 bases between the two ends. Germline CDR1 and CDR2: MNHEY and SVGEGT. The DNA for the CDR3 is TGTGCCAGCAGTTACCCGTTCGGGGGAAGGAACACTGAAGCTTTCTTT. This gives the protein CASSYPFGGRNTEAFF.

This clonotype was observed a few times. The V and J genes are TRBV14 and TRBJ2-1; the D gene could be TRBD1 or TRBD2 (6 bases each). V gave up 4 bases and J gave up 4 bases, with 17 bases separating them. CDR1 SGHDN and CDR2 FVKESK come from the germline V gene. The CDR3 has 16 residues. CDR3 in DNA: TGTGCCAGCAGCCGAAGAAGACTAGGGGGATACAATGAGCAGTTCTTC. It codes for CASSRRRLGGYNEQFF.

This clonotype was recorded at least ten times. For the CDR3, the DNA is TGTGCCAGCAGCGAGGGTGGGGGAACCACAGATACGCAGTATTTT. It encodes CASSEGGGTTDTQYF. The chain is built from TRBV9 and TRBJ2-3, with D perhaps given as TRBD1 or TRBD2 (5 bases each). CDR1 SGDLS and CDR2 YYNGEE come from the germline V gene. Trimming removed 3 bases at V and 2 bases at J, with 13 bases between. This CDR3 is 15 amino acids long.

Of note for this clonotype: One junction end does not reproduce the germline sequence, and a read error may be involved. The rearrangement links TRBV5-1 to TRBJ2-7; the match to TRBD2 covers 12 bases. Per the germline V gene, CDR1 is SGHRS and CDR2 is YFSETQ. The CDR3 extends over 12 amino acids. The chain's CDR3 is CASSSTSGSLCF. Written as DNA, the CDR3 is TGCGCCAGCAGCTCGACTAGCGGGAGTTTGTGCTTC.

J is TRBJ2-7 and V is TRBV20-1, with 11 bases lining up with TRBD2. CDR3 length: 15 residues. CDR1 is DFQATT, CDR2 SNEGSKA, per germline (reference sequence). The ends lost 6 bases at V and 4 bases at J; junction bases unmatched: 11. The CDR3 DNA follows: TGCAGTGCGCCAAACCCCGGGACTAGCGGTTACGAGCAGTACTTC. It codes for CSAPNPGTSGYEQYF.

Concerning this clonotype itself: The junction departs from the called germline gene at one end, perhaps through a read error. The genes are TRBV4-1 and TRBJ2-3; possible D gene TRBD1, 5 bases. The germline CDR1 and CDR2 sequences are MGHRA and YSYEKL. There are 16 residues in the CDR3. CDR3 DNA: TGCGCCAGCAGCCAAGGCGTGGGGCTTAGCACAAATACGCAGTATTTT. It is translated as CASSQGVGLSTNTQYF.

This clonotype was seen at least ten times. This sequence joins TRBV7-8 and TRBJ2-7; tentatively, D is TRBD1 (5 bases). Germline CDR1 and CDR2: SGHVS and FQNEAQ. Trimming pared 4 bases from V and 5 bases from J, leaving 18 bases between. The CDR3 spans 15 residues. CDR3 nucleotide sequence: TGTGCCAGCAGCTCTACCGAAGGGGCGCAGGACGAGCAGTACTTC. Translation gives CASSSTEGAQDEQYF.

This sequence joins TRBV2 and TRBJ1-5; the D is unclear. From germline, CDR1 is SNHLY and CDR2 FYNNEI. The CDR3 totals 13 residues. Trimming took 3 bases from V and 4 from J, leaving 7 bases between them. DNA for the CDR3: TGTGCCAGCAGTGACTACTGGAATCAGCCCCAGCATTTT. Protein product: CASSDYWNQPQHF. Variable domain in full (rest from reference TRBV2 and TRBJ1-5): EPEVTQTPSHQVTQMGQEVILRCVPISNHLYFYWYRQILGQKVEFLVSFYNNEISEKSEIFDDQFSVERPDGSNFTLKIRSTKLEDSAMYFCASSDYWNQPQHFGDGTRLSIL.

Only a few counts were recorded for this clonotype. This chain connects TRBV11-2 to TRBJ2-7, with 8 bases matching TRBD2. The CDR3 contains 15 residues. V lost 1 base, J lost 3 bases, and 5 bases stayed unmatched. Germline V gene lookup returns CDR1 SGHAT and CDR2 FQNNGV. CDR3: CASSLVAGSIYEQYF. CDR3 nucleotide sequence: TGTGCCAGCAGCTTAGTAGCGGGATCCATCTACGAGCAGTACTTC.

This clonotype was found a few times. The chain links TRBV12-5 to TRBJ2-1; TRBD2 might be the D (6 bases). The germline V gene encodes CDR1 LGHNT and CDR2 FRNRAP. This CDR3 region has 19 residues. Trimming stripped 0 bases from V and 6 bases from J, with 24 bases between. The CDR3 spells CASGLVTFGGKGVFNEQFF. DNA of the CDR3: TGTGCTAGTGGTTTGGTAACTTTTGGAGGGAAAGGTGTCTTCAATGAGCAGTTCTTC.

This chain joins TRBV3-1 and TRBJ2-7; D is unresolved. There are 13 residues in the CDR3. The V and J ends lost 3 bases and 2 bases respectively, with 8 bases between them. The germline gives CDR1 LGHDT, CDR2 YNNKEL (reference sequence). The CDR3 is CASSQPPTYEQYF. In DNA form, the CDR3 reads TGTGCCAGCAGCCAGCCCCCAACCTACGAGCAGTACTTC.

This clonotype was observed a handful of times. The V and J genes are TRBV5-6 and TRBJ2-6; D remains ambiguous. The CDR3 sequence is 13 residues long. The germline V gene encodes CDR1 SGHDT and CDR2 YYEEEE. Trimming took 4 bases from V and 12 from J, leaving 14 bases between them. CDR3 region: CASSLEGPGVLTF. In DNA, the CDR3 is TGTGCCAGCAGCCTTGAAGGGCCCGGCGTCCTGACTTTC.